This T cell receptor (beta chain) was captured by sequencing in a study of CD8+CD57+ T cells in acquired aplastic anemia. Overall study findings and caveats: Patients had twenty-nine CD8+ CDR3 sequences in common with controls (the shared set).

As for this clonotype: Its antigen is not known. One end of the junction varies from germline; a read error may be responsible.

The CDR3 extends over 14 amino acids. Germline loops: CDR1 SEHNR, CDR2 FQNEAQ (reference sequence). The use of genomic DNA as template underpinned the TCR beta VDJ and CDR3 profiling. One entry per CDR3 protein results from TCRdb running MiXCR on the reads. The sample includes 400,000 to 450,000 distinct CDR3 sequences, roughly 68% of them seen just once. This receptor was identified in a human donor in good health, serving as a control. Sequenced sample: sorted CD4+, CD8+, or CD8+CD57+ T cells (not recorded which) from PBMCs. V usage is TRBV7-9 and J usage is TRBJ2-1; D not certain. The CDR3 spells CASRDGFNRDEHFF. CDR3 DNA: TGTGCCAGCAGGGACGGGTTTAACCGCGATGAGCACTTTTTC.